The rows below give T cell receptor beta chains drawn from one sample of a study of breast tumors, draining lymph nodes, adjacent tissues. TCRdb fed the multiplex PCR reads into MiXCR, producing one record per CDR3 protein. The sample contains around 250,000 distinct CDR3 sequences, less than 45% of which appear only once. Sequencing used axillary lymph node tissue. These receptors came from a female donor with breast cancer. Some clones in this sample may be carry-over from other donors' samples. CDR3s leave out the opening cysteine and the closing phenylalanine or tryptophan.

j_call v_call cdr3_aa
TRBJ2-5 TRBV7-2 ASSLSGEGYETQY
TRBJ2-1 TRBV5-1 ASSPQGFNEQF
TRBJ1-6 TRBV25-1 ASSGGGGSPLH
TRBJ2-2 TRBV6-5 ASSYVRGGRGLNTGELF
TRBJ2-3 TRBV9 AGSVTGQADTQY
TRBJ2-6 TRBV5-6 ASSLAGWEGRPGANVLT
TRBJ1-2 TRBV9 ASSGGGGGSYGYT
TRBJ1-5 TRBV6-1 ASSQPTGFYGNQPQH
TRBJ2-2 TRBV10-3 AIRSGGSGAGELF
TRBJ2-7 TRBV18 ASSPTSGSQSEQY
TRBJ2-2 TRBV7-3 ASSQIYTGELF
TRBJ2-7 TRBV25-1 ARDRAGFYEQY
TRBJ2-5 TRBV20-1 SARVGGPRETQY
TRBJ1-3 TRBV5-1 ASTPGFSGNTIY
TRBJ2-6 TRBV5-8 ASSLDTGTGGNVLT
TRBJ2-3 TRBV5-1 ASFGLEVPDTQY
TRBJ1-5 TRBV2 ASSKTGGSRPQH
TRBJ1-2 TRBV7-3 ASSSGQGGNYGYT
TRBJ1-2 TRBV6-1 ASRYPGQNYGYT
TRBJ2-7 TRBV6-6 ASSHDSTYEQY
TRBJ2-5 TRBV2 ASRGTSGGVIMSQY
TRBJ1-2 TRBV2 ARAQGLLDGYT
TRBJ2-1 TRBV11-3 ASSLGGAAYNEQF
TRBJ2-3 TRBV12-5 ASGGQAPQY
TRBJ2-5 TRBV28 ASRTPSGAKETQY
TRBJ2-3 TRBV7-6 ASSRRDTQY
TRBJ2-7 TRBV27 ASSLDRVAHEQY
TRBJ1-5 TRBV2 ASGPETQH
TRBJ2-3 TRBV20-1 SASSGLADTDTQY
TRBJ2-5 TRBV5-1 ASSLVQRETLRETQY
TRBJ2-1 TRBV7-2 ASSFVGVNNEQF
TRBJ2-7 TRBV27 ASSFGGTYEQY
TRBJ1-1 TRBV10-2 ASSESSRLNTEAF
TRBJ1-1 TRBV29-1 SVEDFRGLNTEAF
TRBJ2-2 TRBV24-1 ATSPGTANTGELF
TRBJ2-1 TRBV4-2 ASSQGTSGGASSYNEQF
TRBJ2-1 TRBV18 ASSPLAAGESEQF
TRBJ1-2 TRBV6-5 ASSYSPGQGRGYT
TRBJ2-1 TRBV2 ASIQRGGDRGINEQF
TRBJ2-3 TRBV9 ASSVEGQRAHTQY
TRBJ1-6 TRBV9 ASSVPGLYNSPLH
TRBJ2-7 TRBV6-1 ASSASFSYEQY
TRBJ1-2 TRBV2 ASSESGQGLGYGYT
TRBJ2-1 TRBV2 ASSPVREQF
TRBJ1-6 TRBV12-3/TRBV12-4 ASRRQGHSDSPLH
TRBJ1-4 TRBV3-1 ASSLKGSGEKLF
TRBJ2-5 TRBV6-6 ASSRGRAGGRETQY